Listed below are T cell receptor beta chains from one sample, sequenced in a study of cytomegalovirus exposure and HLA in healthy donors. Only in-frame clones appear in the TCRdb table, and some are missing; sequencing was by immunoSEQ multiplex PCR. The sample lists around 120,000 clones, around 89% occurring once. Input material: PBMCs. The receptors shown here come from a young man in good health and CMV-seronegative. Both conserved end residues are part of each CDR3. D genes are given only for firm matches. Not every row has a clone size; where given, it reads once, few, many or a size class.

v_call	j_call	d_call	clone_size	cdr3_aa	cdr3_nt
TRBV6-5	TRBJ2-5	.	.	CASRTRLRGETQYF	TGTGCCAGCAGAACCCGACTTAGGGGTGAGACCCAGTACTTC
TRBV2	TRBJ1-4	TRBD1	.	CASSRLEGASQKLFF	TGTGCCAGCAGTAGGTTGGAGGGGGCGTCGCAGAAACTGTTTTTT
TRBV27	TRBJ1-6	.	.	CASSQNQGLASPLHF	TGTGCCAGCAGTCAAAATCAGGGGCTAGCTTCACCCCTCCACTTT
TRBV14	TRBJ2-2	TRBD2	.	CASSQGGGTGELFF	TGTGCCAGCAGCCAAGGCGGGGGCACCGGGGAGCTGTTTTTT
TRBV4-1	TRBJ2-5	TRBD2	.	CASSQRPGGLIETQYF	TGCGCCAGCAGCCAACGCCCGGGAGGGCTTATCGAGACCCAGTACTTC
TRBV2	TRBJ2-1	TRBD1	.	CASMRGTGGNNEQFF	TGTGCCAGCATGAGAGGGACAGGGGGGAACAATGAGCAGTTCTTC
TRBV11-3	TRBJ2-5	TRBD2	.	CASSLRRGLAGGRETQYF	TGTGCCAGCAGCTTACGGAGGGGACTAGCGGGAGGCCGCGAGACCCAGTACTTC
TRBV6-5	TRBJ2-7	.	few	CASSREYEQYF	TGTGCCAGCAGTCGAGAGTACGAGCAGTACTTC
TRBV28	TRBJ1-5	.	.	CASSLFEGRGIGPQHF	TGTGCCAGCAGTTTATTTGAAGGCAGGGGAATTGGGCCCCAGCATTTT
TRBV11-3	TRBJ2-1	.	.	CASSSRRPNYNEQFF	TGTGCCAGCAGCTCTAGACGGCCAAATTACAATGAGCAGTTCTTC
TRBV15	TRBJ1-4	TRBD1	.	CATSHRIGQGASEKLFF	TGTGCCACCAGCCATCGAATAGGACAGGGGGCTTCAGAAAAACTGTTTTTT
TRBV25-1	TRBJ1-1	.	.	CASSVQLTTAGNTEAFF	TGTGCCAGCAGTGTCCAGCTCACGACAGCAGGCAACACTGAAGCTTTCTTT
TRBV11-2	TRBJ1-2	.	.	CASSPGSTYGYTF	TGTGCCAGCAGCCCAGGTTCCACCTATGGCTACACCTTC
TRBV15	TRBJ2-1	.	.	CATSRDSDSRDEQFF	TGTGCCACCAGCAGAGATTCTGATAGCAGGGATGAGCAGTTCTTC
TRBV28	TRBJ2-3	.	.	CASRERSFADTQYF	TGTGCCAGCCGAGAGCGATCTTTTGCAGATACGCAGTATTTT
TRBV5-1	TRBJ2-1	.	.	CASSPGAGGNEQFF	TGCGCCAGCAGCCCAGGGGCAGGTGGCAATGAGCAGTTCTTC
TRBV7-9	TRBJ2-3	.	.	CASSLAQVTDTQYF	TGTGCCAGCAGCTTAGCGCAGGTAACAGATACGCAGTATTTT
TRBV19	TRBJ1-6	TRBD1	few	CASRDRGRSPLHF	TGTGCCAGTAGGGACAGGGGAAGGTCACCCCTCCACTTT
TRBV19	TRBJ1-3	TRBD1	.	CASSPTGEPGNTIYF	TGTGCCAGTAGTCCTACAGGGGAACCTGGAAACACCATATATTTT
TRBV15	TRBJ2-3	.	.	CATSREVPGDYTDTQYF	TGTGCCACCAGCAGAGAGGTTCCAGGGGACTACACAGATACGCAGTATTTT
TRBV5-1	TRBJ1-2	.	.	CASSLATDLYGYTF	TGCGCCAGCAGCTTGGCCACAGACCTCTATGGCTACACCTTC
TRBV4-3	TRBJ1-2	TRBD1	.	CASSQDGGQTGYGYTF	TGCGCCAGCAGCCAAGATGGGGGACAGACCGGGTATGGCTACACCTTC
TRBV4-3	TRBJ1-1	TRBD1	few	CASRQGMNTEAFF	TGCGCCAGCAGACAGGGGATGAACACTGAAGCTTTCTTT
TRBV28	TRBJ1-2	.	few	CASSSPGVGLRGYTF	TGTGCCAGCAGTTCCCCAGGGGTGGGGCTCAGAGGCTACACCTTC
TRBV7-2	TRBJ1-1	.	.	CASSLVTGGRPIRAFF	TGTGCCAGCAGCTTAGTTACCGGGGGGCGCCCCATTAGAGCTTTCTTT
TRBV5-6	TRBJ1-1	TRBD1	.	CASSLWGTGNTEAFF	TGTGCCAGCAGCTTGTGGGGGACAGGGAACACTGAAGCTTTCTTT
TRBV20-1	TRBJ1-2	.	.	CSAHRAAGTF	TGCAGTGCCCATCGGGCGGCGGGCACCTTC
TRBV6-6	TRBJ1-5	TRBD1	.	CASSYYGQGDQPQHF	TGTGCCAGCAGTTACTACGGACAGGGGGATCAGCCCCAGCATTTT
TRBV6-5	TRBJ1-1	TRBD1	few	CASRRPGQGFTEAFF	TGTGCCAGCAGGCGACCGGGACAGGGATTCACTGAAGCTTTCTTT
TRBV5-6	TRBJ2-3	.	.	CASSFRQGCHF	TGTGCCAGCAGCTTTCGGCAGGGGTGTCATTTT
TRBV7-2	TRBJ1-2	TRBD1	.	CASSSNRGQAYGYTF	TGTGCCAGCAGCTCAAACAGGGGGCAGGCCTATGGCTACACCTTC
TRBV18	TRBJ1-1	.	.	CASSLDRDTEAFF	TGTGCCAGCTCACTCGACAGAGACACTGAAGCTTTCTTT
TRBV27	TRBJ2-1	TRBD2	.	CASSSLLAGGSNEQFF	TGTGCCAGCAGTTCCCTCCTAGCGGGGGGATCCAATGAGCAGTTCTTC
TRBV7-2	TRBJ2-5	TRBD2	.	CASMGGSWTQYF	TGTGCCAGCATGGGAGGGTCGTGGACCCAGTACTTC
TRBV27	TRBJ2-3	TRBD1	.	CASSPVVEGAGTDTQYF	TGTGCCAGCAGTCCGGTAGTTGAGGGGGCTGGCACAGATACGCAGTATTTT
TRBV27	TRBJ2-7	.	once	CASSLAGISYEQYF	TGTGCCAGCAGTTTAGCGGGTATTTCCTACGAGCAGTACTTC
TRBV28	TRBJ2-1	.	.	CASLRGARGYNEQFF	TGTGCCAGCCTTCGTGGTGCTAGGGGATACAATGAGCAGTTCTTC
TRBV11-2	TRBJ1-5	.	.	CASSPGSVVSQHF	TGTGCCAGCAGCCCCGGCAGCGTTGTGTCCCAGCATTTT
TRBV6-5	TRBJ2-7	.	.	CASQSGWPGEQYF	TGTGCCAGTCAGTCTGGGTGGCCGGGCGAGCAGTACTTC
TRBV27	TRBJ2-5	TRBD2	.	CASSSLTGLAGGSHQETQYF	TGTGCCAGCAGTTCCCTAACGGGACTAGCGGGAGGGTCCCACCAAGAGACCCAGTACTTC
TRBV28	TRBJ1-2	TRBD1	.	CASSSSGTGYGYTF	TGTGCCAGCAGTTCCTCCGGGACAGGGTATGGCTACACCTTC
TRBV27	TRBJ1-1	TRBD1	.	CASSLTPLFRQGNTEAFF	TGTGCCAGCAGTTTAACCCCCCTATTCCGACAGGGGAACACTGAAGCTTTCTTT
TRBV11-3	TRBJ1-1	.	.	CASRRGTEAFF	TGTGCCAGCAGAAGGGGAACTGAAGCTTTCTTT